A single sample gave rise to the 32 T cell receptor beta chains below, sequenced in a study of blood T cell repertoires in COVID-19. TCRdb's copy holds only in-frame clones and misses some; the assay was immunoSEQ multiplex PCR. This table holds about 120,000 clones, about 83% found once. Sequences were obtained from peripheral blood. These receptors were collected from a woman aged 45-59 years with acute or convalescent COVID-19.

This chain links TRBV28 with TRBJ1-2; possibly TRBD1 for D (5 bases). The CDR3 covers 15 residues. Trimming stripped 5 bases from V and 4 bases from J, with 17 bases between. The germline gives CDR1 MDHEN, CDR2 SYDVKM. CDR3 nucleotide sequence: TGTGCCAGCAGTCCTCCCCGGGGGAGCCCCTATGGCTACACCTTC. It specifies CASSPPRGSPYGYTF.

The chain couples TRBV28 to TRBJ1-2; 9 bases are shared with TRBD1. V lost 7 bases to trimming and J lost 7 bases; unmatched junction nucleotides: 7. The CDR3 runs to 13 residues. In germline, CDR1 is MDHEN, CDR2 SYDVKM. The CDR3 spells CASITGQGSGYTF. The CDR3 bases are TGTGCCAGCATTACCGGACAGGGGTCTGGCTACACCTTC.

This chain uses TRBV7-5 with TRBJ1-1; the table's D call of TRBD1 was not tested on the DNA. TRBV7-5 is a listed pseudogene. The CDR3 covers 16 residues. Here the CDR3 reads CVRSFTCTGEDTEAFF. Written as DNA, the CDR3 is TGTGTCAGAAGCTTCACTTGTACAGGGGAGGACACTGAAGCTTTCTTT.

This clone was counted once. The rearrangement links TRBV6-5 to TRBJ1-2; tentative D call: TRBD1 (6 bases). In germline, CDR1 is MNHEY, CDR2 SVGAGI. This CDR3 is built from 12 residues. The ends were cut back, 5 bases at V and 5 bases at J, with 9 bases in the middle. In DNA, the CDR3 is TGTGCCAGCAGTCAGGGGCAATATGGCTACACCTTC. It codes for CASSQGQYGYTF.

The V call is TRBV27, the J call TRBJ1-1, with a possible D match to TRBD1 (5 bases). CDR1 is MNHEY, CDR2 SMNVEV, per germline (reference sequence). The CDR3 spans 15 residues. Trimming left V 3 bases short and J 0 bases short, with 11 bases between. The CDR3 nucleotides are TGTGCCAGCAGTTTGGGCGGGACCATGAACACTGAAGCTTTCTTT. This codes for CASSLGGTMNTEAFF.

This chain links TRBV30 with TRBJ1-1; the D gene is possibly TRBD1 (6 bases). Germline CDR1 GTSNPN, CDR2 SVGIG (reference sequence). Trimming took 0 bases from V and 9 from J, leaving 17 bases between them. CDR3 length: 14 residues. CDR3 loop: CAWSVFRDNPQAFF. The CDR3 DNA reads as TGTGCCTGGAGTGTATTCCGGGACAACCCCCAAGCTTTCTTT.

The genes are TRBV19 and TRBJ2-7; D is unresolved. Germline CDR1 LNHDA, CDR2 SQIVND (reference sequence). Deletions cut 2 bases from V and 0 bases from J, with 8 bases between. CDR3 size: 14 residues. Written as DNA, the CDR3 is TGTGCCAGTAGTATAAATGACAACTCCTACGAGCAGTACTTC. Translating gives CASSINDNSYEQYF. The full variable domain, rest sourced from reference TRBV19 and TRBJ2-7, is DGGITQSPKYLFRKEGQNVTLSCEQNLNHDAMYWYRQDPGQGLRLIYYSQIVNDFQKGDIAEGYSVSREKKESFPLTVTSAQKNPTAFYLCASSINDNSYEQYFGPGTRLTVT.

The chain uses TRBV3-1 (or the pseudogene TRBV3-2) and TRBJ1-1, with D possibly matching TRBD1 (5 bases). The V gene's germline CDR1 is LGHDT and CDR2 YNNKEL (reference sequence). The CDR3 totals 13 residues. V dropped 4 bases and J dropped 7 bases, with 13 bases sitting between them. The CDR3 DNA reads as TGTGCCAGCAGCCGCTTGGGGCACAGTGAAGCTTTCTTT. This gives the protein CASSRLGHSEAFF.

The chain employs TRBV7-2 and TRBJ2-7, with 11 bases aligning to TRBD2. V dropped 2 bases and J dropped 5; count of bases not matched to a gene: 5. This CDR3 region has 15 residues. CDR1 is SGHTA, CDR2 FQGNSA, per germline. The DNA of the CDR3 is TGTGCCAGCAGCTTAAAGGCTAGCGGGGGGCACGAGCAGTACTTC. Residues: CASSLKASGGHEQYF.

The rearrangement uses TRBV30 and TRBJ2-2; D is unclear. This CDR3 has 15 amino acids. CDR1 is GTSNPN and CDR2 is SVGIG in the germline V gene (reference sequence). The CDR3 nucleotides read TGTGGCTCTCCGAGAACTCAATTCCCCACCGGGGAGCTGTTTTTT. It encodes CGSPRTQFPTGELFF.

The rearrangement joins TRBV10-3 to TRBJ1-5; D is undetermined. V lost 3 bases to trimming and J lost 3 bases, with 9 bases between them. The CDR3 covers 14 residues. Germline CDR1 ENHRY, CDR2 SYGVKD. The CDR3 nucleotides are TGTGCCATCAGTGATGCAGGCACCAATCAGCCCCAGCATTTT. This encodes CAISDAGTNQPQHF.

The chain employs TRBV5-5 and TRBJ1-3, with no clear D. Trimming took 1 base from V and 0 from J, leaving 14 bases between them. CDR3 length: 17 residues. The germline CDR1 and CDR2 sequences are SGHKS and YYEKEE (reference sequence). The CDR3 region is CASSLSEVGYSGNTIYF. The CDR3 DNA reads TGTGCCAGCAGCTTGAGTGAGGTTGGATACTCTGGAAACACCATATATTTT.

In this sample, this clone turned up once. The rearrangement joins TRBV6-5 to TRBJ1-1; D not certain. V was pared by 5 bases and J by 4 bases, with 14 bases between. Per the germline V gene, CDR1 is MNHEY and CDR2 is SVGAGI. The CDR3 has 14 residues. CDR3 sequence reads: CASSHTDAGTEAFF. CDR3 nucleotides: TGTGCCAGCAGTCATACCGATGCGGGCACTGAAGCTTTCTTT.

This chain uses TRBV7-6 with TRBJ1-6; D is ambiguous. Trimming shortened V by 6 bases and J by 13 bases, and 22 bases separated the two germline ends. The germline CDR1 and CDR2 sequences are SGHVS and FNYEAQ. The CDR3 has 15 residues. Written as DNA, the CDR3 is TGTGCCAGCAGTATGGGAACCTCTGGAGGGTATCCCCTCCACTTT. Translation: CASSMGTSGGYPLHF.

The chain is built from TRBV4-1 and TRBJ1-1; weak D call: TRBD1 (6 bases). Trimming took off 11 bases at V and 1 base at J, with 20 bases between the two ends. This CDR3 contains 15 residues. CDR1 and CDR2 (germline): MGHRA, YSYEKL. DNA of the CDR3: TGCGCCCGCCGCGGCGGGGGGGGGCCGAACACTGAAGCTTTCTTT. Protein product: CARRGGGGPNTEAFF.

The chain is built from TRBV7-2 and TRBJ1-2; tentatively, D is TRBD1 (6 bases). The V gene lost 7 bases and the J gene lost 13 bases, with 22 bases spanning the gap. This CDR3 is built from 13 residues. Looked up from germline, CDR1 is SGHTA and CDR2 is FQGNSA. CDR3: CASNRDRSPPSTF. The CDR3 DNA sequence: TGTGCCAGCAACAGGGACCGTTCGCCGCCTTCCACCTTC.

In nucleotides, the CDR3 is TGCAGCGTGGGGACAGGGGTTTACAATGAGCAGTTCTTC. It yields the protein CSVGTGVYNEQFF. The J gene is TRBJ2-1, the V gene TRBV29-1; 10 positions agree with TRBD1. This CDR3 has 13 amino acids. V trimming: 6 bases; J trimming: 4 bases; junction bases outside the gene matches: 3. The germline V gene has CDR1 SQVTM and CDR2 ANQGSEA.

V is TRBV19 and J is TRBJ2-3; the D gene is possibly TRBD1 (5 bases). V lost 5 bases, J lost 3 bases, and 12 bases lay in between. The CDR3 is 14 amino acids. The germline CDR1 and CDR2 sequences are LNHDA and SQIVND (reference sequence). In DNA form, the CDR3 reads TGTGCCAGTAGTGGGGCCCCGAGGACAGATACGCAGTATTTT. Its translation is CASSGAPRTDTQYF.

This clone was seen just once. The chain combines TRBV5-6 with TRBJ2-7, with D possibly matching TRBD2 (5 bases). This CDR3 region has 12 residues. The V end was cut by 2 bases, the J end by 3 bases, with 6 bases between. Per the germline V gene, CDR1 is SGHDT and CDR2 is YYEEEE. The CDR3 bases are TGTGCCAGCAGCTTCGGGGACTACGAGCAGTACTTC. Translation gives CASSFGDYEQYF.

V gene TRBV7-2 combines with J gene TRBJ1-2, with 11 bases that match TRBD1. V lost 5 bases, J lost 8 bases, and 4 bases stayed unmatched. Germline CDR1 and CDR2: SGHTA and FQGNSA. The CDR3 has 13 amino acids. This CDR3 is CASSPGQGGGYTF. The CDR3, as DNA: TGTGCCAGCAGCCCGGGACAGGGGGGAGGCTACACCTTC.

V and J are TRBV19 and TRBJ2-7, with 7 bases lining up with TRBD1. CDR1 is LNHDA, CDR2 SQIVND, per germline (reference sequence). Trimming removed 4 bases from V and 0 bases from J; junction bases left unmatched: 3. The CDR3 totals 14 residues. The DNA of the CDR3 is TGTGCCAGTAGTAAACAGGGGATCTCCTACGAGCAGTACTTC. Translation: CASSKQGISYEQYF.

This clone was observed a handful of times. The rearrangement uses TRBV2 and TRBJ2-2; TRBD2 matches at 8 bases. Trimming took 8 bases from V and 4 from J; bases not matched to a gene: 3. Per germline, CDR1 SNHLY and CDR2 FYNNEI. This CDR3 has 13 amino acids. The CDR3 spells CASGTRRTGELFF. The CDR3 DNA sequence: TGTGCCAGCGGGACTAGACGCACCGGGGAGCTGTTTTTT.

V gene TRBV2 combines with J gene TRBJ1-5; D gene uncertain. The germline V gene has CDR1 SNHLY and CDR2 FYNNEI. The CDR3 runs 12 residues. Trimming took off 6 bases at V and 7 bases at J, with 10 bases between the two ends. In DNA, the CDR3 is TGTGCCAGCAGGCCTGAGTTACAGCCCCAGCATTTT. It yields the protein CASRPELQPQHF.

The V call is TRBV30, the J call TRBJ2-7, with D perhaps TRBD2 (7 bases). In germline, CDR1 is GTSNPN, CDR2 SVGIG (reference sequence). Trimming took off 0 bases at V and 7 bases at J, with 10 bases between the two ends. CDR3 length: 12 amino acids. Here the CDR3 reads CAWSVRGGEQYF. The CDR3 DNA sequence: TGTGCCTGGAGTGTTAGGGGGGGAGAGCAGTACTTC.

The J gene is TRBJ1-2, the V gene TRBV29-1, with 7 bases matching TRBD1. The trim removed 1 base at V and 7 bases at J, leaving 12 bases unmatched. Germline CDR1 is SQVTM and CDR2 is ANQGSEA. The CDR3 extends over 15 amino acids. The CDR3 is CSVEASADRVSGYTF. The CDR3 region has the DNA TGCAGCGTTGAAGCGTCTGCCGACAGGGTTTCTGGCTACACCTTC.

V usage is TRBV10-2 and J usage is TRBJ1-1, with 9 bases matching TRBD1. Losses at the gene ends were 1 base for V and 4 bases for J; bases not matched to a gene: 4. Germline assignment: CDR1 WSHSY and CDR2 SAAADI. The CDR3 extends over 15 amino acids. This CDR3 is CASSEWTGAATEAFF. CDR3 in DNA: TGCGCCAGCAGTGAGTGGACAGGGGCGGCCACTGAAGCTTTCTTT.

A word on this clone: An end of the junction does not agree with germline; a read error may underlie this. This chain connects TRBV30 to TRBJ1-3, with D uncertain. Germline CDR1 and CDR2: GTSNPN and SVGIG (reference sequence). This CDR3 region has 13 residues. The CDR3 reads CAWTTWAGNTIYF. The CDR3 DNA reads TGTGCTTGGACCACCTGGGCCGGAAACACCATATATTTT.

The CDR3 DNA is TGTGCCAGCAGCCCTGACAGCCTCTCCTACAATGAGCAGTTCTTC. Amino acids: CASSPDSLSYNEQFF. The chain joins TRBV7-2 to TRBJ2-1, with a weak D call TRBD1 (5 bases). Germline assignment: CDR1 SGHTA and CDR2 FQGNSA. Trimming left V 5 bases short and J 0 bases short, with 11 bases between. The CDR3 loop spans 15 amino acids.

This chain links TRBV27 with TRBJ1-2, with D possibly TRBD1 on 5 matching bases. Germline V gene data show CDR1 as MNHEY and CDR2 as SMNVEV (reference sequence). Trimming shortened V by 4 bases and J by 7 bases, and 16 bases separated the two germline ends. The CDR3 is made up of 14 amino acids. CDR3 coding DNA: TGTGCCAGCAGTTCTCAGGGTCGTTGGGGTGGCTACACCTTC. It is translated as CASSSQGRWGGYTF.

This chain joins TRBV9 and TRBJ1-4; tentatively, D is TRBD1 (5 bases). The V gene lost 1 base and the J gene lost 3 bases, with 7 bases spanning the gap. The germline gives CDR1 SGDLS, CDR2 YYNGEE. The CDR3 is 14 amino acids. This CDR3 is CASSVTGSNEKLFF. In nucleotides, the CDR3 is TGTGCCAGCAGCGTAACAGGCTCTAATGAAAAACTGTTTTTT. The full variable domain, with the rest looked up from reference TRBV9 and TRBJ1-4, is DSGVTQTPKHLITATGQRVTLRCSPRSGDLSVYWYQQSLDQGLQFLIQYYNGEERAKGNILERFSAQQFPDLHSELNLSSLELGDSALYFCASSVTGSNEKLFFGSGTQLSVL.

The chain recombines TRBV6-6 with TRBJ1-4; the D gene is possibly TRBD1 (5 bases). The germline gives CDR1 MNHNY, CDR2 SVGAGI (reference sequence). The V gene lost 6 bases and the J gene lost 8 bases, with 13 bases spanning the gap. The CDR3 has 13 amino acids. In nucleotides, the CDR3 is TGTGCCAGCAGCCAGGGAACGTTAGAAAAACTGTTTTTT. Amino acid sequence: CASSQGTLEKLFF.

This chain's CDR3 is CASSFVDSNEKLFF. The CDR3, as DNA: TGTGCCAGCAGCTTTGTGGACAGTAATGAAAAACTGTTTTTT. The genes are TRBV7-9 and TRBJ1-4; TRBD1 might be the D (6 bases). This CDR3 region has 14 residues. CDR1 SEHNR and CDR2 FQNEAQ come from the germline V gene (reference sequence). V lost 3 bases and J 4 bases, leaving 9 bases between the germline ends. Full variable domain (missing parts from reference TRBV7-9 and TRBJ1-4): DTGVSQNPRHKITKRGQNVTFRCDPISEHNRLYWYRQTLGQGPEFLTYFQNEAQLEKSRLLSDRFSAERPKGSFSTLEIQRTEQGDSAMYLCASSFVDSNEKLFFGSGTQLSVL.